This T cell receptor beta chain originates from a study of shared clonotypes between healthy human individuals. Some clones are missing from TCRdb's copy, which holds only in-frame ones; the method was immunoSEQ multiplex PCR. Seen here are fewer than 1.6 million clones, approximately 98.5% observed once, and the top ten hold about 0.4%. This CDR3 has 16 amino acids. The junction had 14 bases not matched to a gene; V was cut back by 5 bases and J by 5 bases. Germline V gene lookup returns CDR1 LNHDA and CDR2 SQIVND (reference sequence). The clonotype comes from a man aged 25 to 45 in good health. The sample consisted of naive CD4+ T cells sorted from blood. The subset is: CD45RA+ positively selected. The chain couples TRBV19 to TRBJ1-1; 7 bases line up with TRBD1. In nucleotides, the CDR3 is TGTGCCAGTAGTCTTGTCACAGGGGAGAGGGGAACTGAAGCTTTCTTT. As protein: CASSLVTGERGTEAFF.